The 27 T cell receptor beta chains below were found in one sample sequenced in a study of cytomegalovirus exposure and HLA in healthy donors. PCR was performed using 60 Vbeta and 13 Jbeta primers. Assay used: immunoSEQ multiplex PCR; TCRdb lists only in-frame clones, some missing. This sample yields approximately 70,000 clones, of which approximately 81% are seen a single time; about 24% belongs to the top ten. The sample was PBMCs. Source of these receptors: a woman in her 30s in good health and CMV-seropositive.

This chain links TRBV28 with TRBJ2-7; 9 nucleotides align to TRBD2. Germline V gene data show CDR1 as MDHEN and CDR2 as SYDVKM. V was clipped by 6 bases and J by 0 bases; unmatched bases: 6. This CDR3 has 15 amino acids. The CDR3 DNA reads TGTGCCAGCAGAAGCGGGAGGACTTTCTCCTACGAGCAGTACTTC. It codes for CASRSGRTFSYEQYF.

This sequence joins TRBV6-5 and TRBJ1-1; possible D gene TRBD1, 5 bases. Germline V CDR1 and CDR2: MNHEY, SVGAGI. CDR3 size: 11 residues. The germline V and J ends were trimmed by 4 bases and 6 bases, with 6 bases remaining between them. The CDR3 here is CASSSRAEAFF. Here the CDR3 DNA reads TGTGCCAGCAGTTCCAGGGCTGAAGCTTTCTTT.

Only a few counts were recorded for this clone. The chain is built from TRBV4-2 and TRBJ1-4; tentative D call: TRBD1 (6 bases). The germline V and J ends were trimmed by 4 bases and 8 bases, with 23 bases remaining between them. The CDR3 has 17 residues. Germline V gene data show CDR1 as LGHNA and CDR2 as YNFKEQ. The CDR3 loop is CASSPRTVNTPYEKLFF. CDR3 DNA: TGTGCCAGCAGCCCTAGGACAGTCAACACGCCATACGAAAAACTGTTTTTT.

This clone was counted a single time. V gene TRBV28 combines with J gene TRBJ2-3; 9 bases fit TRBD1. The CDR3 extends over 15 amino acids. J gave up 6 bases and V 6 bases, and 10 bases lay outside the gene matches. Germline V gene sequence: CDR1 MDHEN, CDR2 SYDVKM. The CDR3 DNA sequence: TGTGCCAGCAGCGCTACAGGGGGCTGGGAGGATACGCAGTATTTT. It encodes CASSATGGWEDTQYF.

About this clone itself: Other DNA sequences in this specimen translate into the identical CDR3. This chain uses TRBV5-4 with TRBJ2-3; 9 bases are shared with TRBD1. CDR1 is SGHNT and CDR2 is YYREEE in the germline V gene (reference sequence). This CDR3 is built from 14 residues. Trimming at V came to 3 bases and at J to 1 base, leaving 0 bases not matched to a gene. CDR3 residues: CASSYRGRTDTQYF. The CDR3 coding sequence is TGTGCCAGCAGCTACAGGGGGCGCACAGATACGCAGTATTTT.

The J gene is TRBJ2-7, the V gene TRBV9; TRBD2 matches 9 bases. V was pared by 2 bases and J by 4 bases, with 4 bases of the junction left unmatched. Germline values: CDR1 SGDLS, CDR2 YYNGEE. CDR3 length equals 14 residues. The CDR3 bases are TGTGCCAGCAGCGTCGCGGGAGGGCCTTACGAGCAGTACTTC. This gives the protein CASSVAGGPYEQYF.

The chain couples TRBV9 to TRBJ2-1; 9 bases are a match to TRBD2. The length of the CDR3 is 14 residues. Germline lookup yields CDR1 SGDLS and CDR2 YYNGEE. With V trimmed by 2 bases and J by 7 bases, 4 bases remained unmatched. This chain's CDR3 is CASSVLAGTNEQFF. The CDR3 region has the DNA TGTGCCAGCAGCGTGCTAGCGGGAACGAATGAGCAGTTCTTC.

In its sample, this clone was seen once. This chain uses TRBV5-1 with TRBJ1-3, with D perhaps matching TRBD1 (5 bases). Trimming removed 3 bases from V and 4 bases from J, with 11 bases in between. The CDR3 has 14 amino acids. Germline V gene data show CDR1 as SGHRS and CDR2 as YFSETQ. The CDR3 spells CASSSQGSGNTIYF. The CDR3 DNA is TGCGCCAGCAGCTCCCAGGGTTCAGGAAACACCATATATTTT.

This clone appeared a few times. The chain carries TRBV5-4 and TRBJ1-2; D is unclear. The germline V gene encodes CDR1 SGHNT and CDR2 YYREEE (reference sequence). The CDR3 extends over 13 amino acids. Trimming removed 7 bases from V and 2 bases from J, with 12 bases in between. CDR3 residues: CASRSGSNYGYTF. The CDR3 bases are TGTGCCAGCCGAAGCGGGAGCAACTATGGCTACACCTTC.

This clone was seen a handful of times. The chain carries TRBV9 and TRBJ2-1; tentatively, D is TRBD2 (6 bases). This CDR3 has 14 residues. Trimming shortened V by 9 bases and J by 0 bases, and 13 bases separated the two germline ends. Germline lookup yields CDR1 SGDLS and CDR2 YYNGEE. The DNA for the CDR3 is TGTGCCACCTCTACCGGGAGCTCCTACAATGAGCAGTTCTTC. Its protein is CATSTGSSYNEQFF.

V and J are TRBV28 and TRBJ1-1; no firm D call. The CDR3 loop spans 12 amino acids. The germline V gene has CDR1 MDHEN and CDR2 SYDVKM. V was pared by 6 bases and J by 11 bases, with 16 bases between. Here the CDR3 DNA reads TGTGCCAGCAGCCCAAACCCACGGAGGGCTTTCTTT. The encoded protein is CASSPNPRRAFF. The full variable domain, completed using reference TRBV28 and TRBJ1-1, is DVKVTQSSRYLVKRTGEKVFLECVQDMDHENMFWYRQDPGLGLRLIYFSYDVKMKEKGDIPEGYSVSREKKERFSLILESASTNQTSMYLCASSPNPRRAFFGQGTRLTVV.

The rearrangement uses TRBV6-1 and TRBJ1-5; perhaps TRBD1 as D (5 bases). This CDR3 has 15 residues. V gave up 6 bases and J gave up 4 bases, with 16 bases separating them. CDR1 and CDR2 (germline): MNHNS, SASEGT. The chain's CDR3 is CASRPDRGFNQPQHF. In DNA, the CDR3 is TGTGCCAGCAGACCCGACAGAGGTTTTAATCAGCCCCAGCATTTT.

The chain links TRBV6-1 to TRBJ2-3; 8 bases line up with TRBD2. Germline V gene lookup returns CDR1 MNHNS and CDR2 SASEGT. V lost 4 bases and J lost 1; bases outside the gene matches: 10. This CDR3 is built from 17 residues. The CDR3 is CASSAAGGGAGTDTQYF. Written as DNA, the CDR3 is TGTGCCAGCAGTGCCGCGGGGGGCGGGGCCGGCACAGATACGCAGTATTTT.

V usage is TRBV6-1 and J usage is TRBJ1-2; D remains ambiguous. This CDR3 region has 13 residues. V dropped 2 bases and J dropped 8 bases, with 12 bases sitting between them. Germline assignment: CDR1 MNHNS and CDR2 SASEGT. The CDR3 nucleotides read TGTGCCAGCAGTGAACTGGTAATCGGGGGCTACACCTTC. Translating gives CASSELVIGGYTF.

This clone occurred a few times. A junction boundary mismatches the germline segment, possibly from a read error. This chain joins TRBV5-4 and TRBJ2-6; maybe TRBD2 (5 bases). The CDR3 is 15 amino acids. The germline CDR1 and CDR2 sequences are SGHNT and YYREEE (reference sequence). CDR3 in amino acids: CASRLGSSGANVLTF. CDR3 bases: TGTGCCAGCAGGTTGGGGAGCTCTGGGGCCAACGTCCTGACTTTC.

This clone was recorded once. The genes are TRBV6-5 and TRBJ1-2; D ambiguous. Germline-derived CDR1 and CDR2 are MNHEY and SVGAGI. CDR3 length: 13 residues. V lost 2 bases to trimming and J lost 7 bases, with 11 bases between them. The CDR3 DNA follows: TGTGCCAGCAGTTACGACTGGCGGGGTGGCTACACCTTC. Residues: CASSYDWRGGYTF.

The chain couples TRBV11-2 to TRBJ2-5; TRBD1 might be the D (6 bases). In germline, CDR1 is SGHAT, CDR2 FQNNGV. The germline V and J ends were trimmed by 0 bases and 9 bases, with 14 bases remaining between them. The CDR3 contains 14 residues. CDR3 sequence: CASSLEPTGRAQYF. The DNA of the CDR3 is TGTGCCAGCAGCTTAGAACCGACAGGCCGGGCCCAGTACTTC.

The CDR3 nucleotides read TGTGCCAGCAGTTATCGGTATGAGCAGTTCTTC. Its protein product is CASSYRYEQFF. The V call is TRBV6-5, the J call TRBJ2-1; D is unclear. The CDR3 sequence is 11 residues long. The V end was cut by 3 bases, the J end by 8 bases, with 5 bases between. Looked up from germline, CDR1 is MNHEY and CDR2 is SVGAGI.

CDR3 region: CASSVAGQGATEAFF. In nucleotides, the CDR3 is TGTGCCAGCAGCGTTGCGGGACAGGGGGCCACTGAAGCTTTCTTT. The chain uses TRBV9 and TRBJ1-1, with 12 bases lining up with TRBD1. The germline V gene encodes CDR1 SGDLS and CDR2 YYNGEE. CDR3 length: 15 residues. Trimming took 2 bases from V and 4 from J; bases not matched to a gene: 3.

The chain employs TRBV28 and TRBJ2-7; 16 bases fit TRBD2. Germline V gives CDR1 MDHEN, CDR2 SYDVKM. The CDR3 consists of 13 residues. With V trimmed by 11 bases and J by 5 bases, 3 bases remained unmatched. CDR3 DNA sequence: TGTGCCGGGGGACTAGCGGGAGGGGACGAGCAGTACTTC. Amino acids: CAGGLAGGDEQYF.

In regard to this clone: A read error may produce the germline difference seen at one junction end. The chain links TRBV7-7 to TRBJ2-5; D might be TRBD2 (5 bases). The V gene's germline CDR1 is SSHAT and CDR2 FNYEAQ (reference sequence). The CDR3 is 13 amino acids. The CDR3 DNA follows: TGTGCTAGCAGCCGGGGAAACCAAGAGACCCAGTACTTC. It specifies CASSRGNQETQYF.

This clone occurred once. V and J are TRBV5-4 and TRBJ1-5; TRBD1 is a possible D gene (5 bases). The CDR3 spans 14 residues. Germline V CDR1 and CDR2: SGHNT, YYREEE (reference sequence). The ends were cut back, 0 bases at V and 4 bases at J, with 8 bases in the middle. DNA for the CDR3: TGTGCCAGCAGCTTGGAAGGGGCGAATCAGCCCCAGCATTTT. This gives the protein CASSLEGANQPQHF.

Here the CDR3 reads CSVEPGTLHYGYTF. The CDR3 nucleotides read TGCAGCGTTGAACCTGGGACACTACACTATGGCTACACCTTC. The rearrangement links TRBV29-1 to TRBJ1-2, with D perhaps matching TRBD1 (6 bases). With 2 bases removed from V and 3 bases from J, the gap between germline ends came to 13 bases. The CDR3 length is 14 residues. Germline V gene data show CDR1 as SQVTM and CDR2 as ANQGSEA. The variable domain in full, with the rest retrieved from reference TRBV29-1 and TRBJ1-2, is SAVISQKPSRDICQRGTSLTIQCQVDSQVTMMFWYRQQPGQSLTLIATANQGSEATYESGFVIDKFPISRPNLTFSTLTVSNMSPEDSSIYLCSVEPGTLHYGYTFGSGTRLTVV.

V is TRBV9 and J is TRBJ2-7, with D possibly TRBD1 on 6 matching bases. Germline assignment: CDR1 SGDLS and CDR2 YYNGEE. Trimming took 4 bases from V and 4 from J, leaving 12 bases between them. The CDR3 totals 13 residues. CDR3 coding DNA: TGTGCCAGCAGCTCCTCACAGGGTTACGAGCAGTACTTC. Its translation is CASSSSQGYEQYF.

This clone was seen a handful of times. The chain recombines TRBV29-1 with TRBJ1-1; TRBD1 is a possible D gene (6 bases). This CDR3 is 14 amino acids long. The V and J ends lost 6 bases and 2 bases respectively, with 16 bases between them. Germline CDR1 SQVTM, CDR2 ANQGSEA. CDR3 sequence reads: CSVSMGGHNTEAFF. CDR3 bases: TGCAGCGTCTCCATGGGGGGGCATAACACTGAAGCTTTCTTT.

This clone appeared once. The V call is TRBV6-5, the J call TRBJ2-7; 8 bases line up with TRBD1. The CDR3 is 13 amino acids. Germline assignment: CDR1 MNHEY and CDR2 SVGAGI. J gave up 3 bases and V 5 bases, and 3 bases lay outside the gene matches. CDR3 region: CASSLGQVYEQYF. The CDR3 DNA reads TGTGCCAGCAGTCTGGGACAGGTCTACGAGCAGTACTTC.

In nucleotides, the CDR3 is TGTGCCAGCAGCGTAGGTTCTAGCGGGGGCACAGATACGCAGTATTTT. Translating gives CASSVGSSGGTDTQYF. The chain joins TRBV9 to TRBJ2-3; TRBD2 agrees at 9 bases. The CDR3 extends over 16 amino acids. Trimming took 0 bases from V and 1 from J; bases not matched to a gene: 3. CDR1 is SGDLS, CDR2 YYNGEE, per germline.